Below are 10 T cell receptor beta chains sequenced from a single sample in a study of CD8+ T cells in alopecia areata. Sequencing relied on a cDNA template that was reverse transcribed from extracted RNA. Repertoires were generated with immunoSEQ multiplex PCR, while TCRdb's copy carries only in-frame clones and drops some. The repertoire holds more than 95,000 clones, with about 54% as singletons. Treatment: oral pan-JAK inhibitor, 5-10 mg twice daily. The input for sequencing was CD8+ T cells sorted from blood, taken at week 4, from a patient treated with tofacitinib. These receptors originate from a human donor with alopecia areata.

This clone is labeled medium-sized. The CDR3 nucleotides read TGTGCCAGTAGTAGGACAGGGGAGGTGGATGAGCAGTTCTTC. Translation: CASSRTGEVDEQFF. This sequence joins TRBV19 and TRBJ2-1, with TRBD1 identical over 9 bases. J lost 8 bases, V lost 4 bases, and 6 bases had no gene match. CDR3 length: 14 residues. CDR1 and CDR2 (germline): LNHDA, SQIVND (reference sequence). The variable domain in full, completed from reference TRBV19 and TRBJ2-1, reads DGGITQSPKYLFRKEGQNVTLSCEQNLNHDAMYWYRQDPGQGLRLIYYSQIVNDFQKGDIAEGYSVSREKKESFPLTVTSAQKNPTAFYLCASSRTGEVDEQFFGPGTRLTVL.

The CDR3 bases are TGTGCCAGCAGCTTGGCATTGGCGTCTCGGGTCTCCTACAATGAGCAGTTCTTC. Residues: CASSLALASRVSYNEQFF. The chain uses TRBV7-2 and TRBJ2-1; D remains ambiguous. V was clipped by 3 bases and J by 0 bases, with 18 bases between them. The CDR3 loop spans 18 amino acids. Germline V gene lookup returns CDR1 SGHTA and CDR2 FQGNSA.

This chain connects TRBV11-2 to TRBJ2-7; D might be TRBD1 or TRBD2, each matching 5 bases. Germline-derived CDR1 and CDR2 are SGHAT and FQNNGV. The CDR3 covers 14 residues. V gave up 1 base and J gave up 1 base, with 8 bases separating them. CDR3 protein: CASSLGGRSYEQYF. CDR3 coding DNA: TGTGCCAGCAGCTTAGGGGGACGGTCCTACGAGCAGTACTTC.

CDR3: CAWRATGPEQYF. The CDR3 DNA reads TGTGCCTGGAGGGCTACAGGACCCGAGCAGTACTTC. This chain connects TRBV30 to TRBJ2-7, with D tentatively TRBD1 (5 bases). Germline CDR1 is GTSNPN and CDR2 is SVGIG (reference sequence). V was pared by 3 bases and J by 6 bases, with 12 bases between. CDR3 length: 12 residues.

This clone has a handful of counts. The chain uses TRBV12-5 and TRBJ2-5, with 7 bases matching TRBD2. With V trimmed by 6 bases and J by 0 bases, 7 bases remained unmatched. CDR3 size: 15 residues. CDR1 LGHNT and CDR2 FRNRAP come from the germline V gene. The CDR3 spells CASGQSGVYQETQYF. In DNA form, the CDR3 reads TGTGCTAGTGGACAGAGCGGGGTATACCAAGAGACCCAGTACTTC.

V and J are TRBV29-1 and TRBJ2-1; D is ambiguous. The CDR3 runs to 13 residues. The germline CDR1 and CDR2 sequences are SQVTM and ANQGSEA. Between the trimmed V and J ends, which lost 1 base and 3 bases, there was a span of 7 bases. The CDR3 protein is CSVEGFDYNEQFF. The CDR3 DNA reads as TGCAGCGTTGAAGGATTCGACTACAATGAGCAGTTCTTC.

The chain has TRBV10-3 and TRBJ2-7, with D unclear. From germline, CDR1 is ENHRY and CDR2 SYGVKD. This CDR3 has 12 amino acids. With 2 bases removed from V and 3 bases from J, the gap between germline ends came to 5 bases. CDR3 sequence reads: CAISEGSYEQYF. The CDR3 coding sequence is TGTGCCATCAGTGAGGGCAGCTACGAGCAGTACTTC.

This clone was seen a handful of times. J is TRBJ2-1 and V is TRBV27; 8 nucleotides match TRBD1. With V trimmed by 8 bases and J by 6 bases, 15 bases remained unmatched. Germline lookup yields CDR1 MNHEY and CDR2 SMNVEV (reference sequence). This CDR3 is built from 16 residues. For the CDR3, the DNA is TGTGCCAGCCGGTACTTCGGTCAAGGGACAGGCAATGAGCAGTTCTTC. Amino acids: CASRYFGQGTGNEQFF.

This clone was counted a few times. The V and J genes are TRBV6-1 and TRBJ1-1; D remains unclear. From germline, CDR1 is MNHNS and CDR2 SASEGT. The germline V and J ends were trimmed by 2 bases and 2 bases, with 12 bases remaining between them. The CDR3 contains 15 residues. The DNA for the CDR3 is TGTGCCAGCAGTGAAACCGAGAGGTTCAACACTGAAGCTTTCTTT. It yields the protein CASSETERFNTEAFF.

This clone was recorded a few times. The chain is built from TRBV29-1 and TRBJ1-1; D not resolved. V was clipped by 7 bases and J by 1 base, with 19 bases between them. This CDR3 comprises 15 residues. Germline CDR1 is SQVTM and CDR2 is ANQGSEA. CDR3 in DNA: TGCAGCGCTTACGGTGTTCCCAAAGAGAACACTGAAGCTTTCTTT. Protein product: CSAYGVPKENTEAFF. Supplemented by reference TRBV29-1 and TRBJ1-1, the full variable domain reads SAVISQKPSRDICQRGTSLTIQCQVDSQVTMMFWYRQQPGQSLTLIATANQGSEATYESGFVIDKFPISRPNLTFSTLTVSNMSPEDSSIYLCSAYGVPKENTEAFFGQGTRLTVV.